Each of the 3 T cell receptor beta chains below was sequenced from the same sample in a study of blood T cell repertoires in COVID-19. Libraries were prepared by immunoSEQ multiplex PCR; TCRdb keeps only in-frame clonotypes and omits some of them. The table shows approximately 180,000 clones, with more than 75% occurring only once. Sequenced material: peripheral blood. Every receptor here comes from a woman in her 70s with COVID-19, enrolled during active disease.

The V gene is TRBV5-6, the J gene TRBJ2-5; D possibly corresponds to TRBD1 (6 bases). The germline V gene has CDR1 SGHDT and CDR2 YYEEEE. The V gene lost 5 bases and the J gene lost 0 bases, with 11 bases spanning the gap. The CDR3 sequence is 14 residues long. CDR3 sequence reads: CASRDTGYQETQYF. The CDR3 bases are TGTGCCAGCAGGGACACAGGGTACCAAGAGACCCAGTACTTC. Supplemented by reference TRBV5-6 and TRBJ2-5, the full variable domain reads DAGVTQSPTHLIKTRGQQVTLRCSPKSGHDTVSWYQQALGQGPQFIFQYYEEEERQRGNFPDRFSGHQFPNYSSELNVNALLLGDSALYLCASRDTGYQETQYFGPGTRLLVL.

CDR3: CASSRLAGGQSYNEQFF. Written as DNA, the CDR3 is TGTGCCAGCAGCCGACTAGCGGGAGGTCAATCCTACAATGAGCAGTTCTTC. The rearrangement joins TRBV3-1 (or the pseudogene TRBV3-2) to TRBJ2-1, with TRBD2 identical over 13 bases. The CDR3 totals 17 residues. The germline gives CDR1 LGHDT, CDR2 YNNKEL (reference sequence). Losses at the gene ends were 4 bases for V and 1 base for J; bases not matched to a gene: 4.

The chain has TRBV10-3 and TRBJ1-2, with 10 bases fitting TRBD1. This CDR3 comprises 12 residues. Germline CDR1 ENHRY, CDR2 SYGVKD. The J segment lost 7 bases and the V segment lost 10 bases, leaving 6 bases of the junction unmatched. This chain's CDR3 is CATTGQGSGYTF. In DNA, the CDR3 is TGTGCCACCACGGGACAGGGGTCTGGCTACACCTTC.